The clone carrying this T cell receptor (beta chain) was detected once. Its cognate antigen is unknown. The CDR3 runs 15 residues. Trimming at V came to 4 bases and at J to 2 bases, leaving 8 bases not matched to a gene. Germline values: CDR1 SGHTS, CDR2 YDEGEE. Adults of Caucasian background living in Nashville, Tennessee made up all donors. This sample is drawn from a study of shared clonotypes between healthy human individuals. In the study overall: Each donor's CD4 naive and CD4 memory cells filled three plates apiece, CD8 naive two, and CD8 memory one.

Study findings and constraints: Compared with clonotypes that all four donors shared, non-shared clonotypes had lower generation probabilities.

Here immunoSEQ multiplex PCR was the method, and the copy in TCRdb shows in-frame clones only, minus some. The data show about 610,000 clones, about 97% seen once. Input material: naive CD4+ T cells sorted from blood. Subset specified: CD45RA+ positively selected. The genes are TRBV5-8 and TRBJ2-7; 8 bases fit TRBD1. This clonotype was obtained from a woman younger than 45 in good health. The DNA for the CDR3 is TGTGCCAGCAGCGCCTGGACAGGGAGCCCCTACGAGCAGTACTTC. It specifies CASSAWTGSPYEQYF. Using reference TRBV5-8 and TRBJ2-7 for the parts outside the CDR3, the full variable domain is EAGVTQSPTHLIKTRGQQATLRCSPISGHTSVYWYQQALGLGLQFLLWYDEGEERNRGNFPPRFSGRQFPNYSSELNVNALELEDSALYLCASSAWTGSPYEQYFGPGTRLTVT.